This T cell receptor (beta chain) appears in the sequencing data of a study of patients and donors after allogeneic stem cell transplantation. TCRdb re-derived calls from the RT-PCR reads in MiXCR, one entry per CDR3 protein. The table records roughly 180,000 distinct CDR3 sequences, approximately 41% of them present only once. Only one count was recorded for this clonotype. Trimming took 2 bases from V and 4 from J, leaving 12 bases between them. The CDR3 sequence is 15 residues long. This chain connects TRBV23-1 to TRBJ2-1; a possible D gene is TRBD2 (6 bases). TRBV23-1 is an ORF; its function is uncertain. The TCR sequence derives from a human donor who was either an allogeneic HSCT recipient or a stem cell or donor lymphocyte infusion donor (not recorded which). It is not recorded whose cells these are; they may come from a transplant donor. The specimen was blood, either unsorted or a sorted T cell fraction (not recorded which). CDR3: CASSQPRTIYNEQFF. As DNA, the CDR3 is TGCGCCAGCAGTCAACCGCGGACTATTTACAATGAGCAGTTCTTC.